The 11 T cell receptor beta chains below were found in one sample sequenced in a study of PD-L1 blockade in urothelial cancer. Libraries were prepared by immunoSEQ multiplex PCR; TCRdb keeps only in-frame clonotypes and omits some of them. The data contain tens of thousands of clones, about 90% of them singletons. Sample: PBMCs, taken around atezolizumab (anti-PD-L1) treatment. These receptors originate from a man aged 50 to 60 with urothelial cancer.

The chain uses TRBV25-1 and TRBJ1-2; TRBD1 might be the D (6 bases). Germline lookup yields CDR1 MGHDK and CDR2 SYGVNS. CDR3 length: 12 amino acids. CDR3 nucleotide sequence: TGTGCAGCCGGGACACCTTTCTATGGCTACACCTTC. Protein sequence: CAAGTPFYGYTF.

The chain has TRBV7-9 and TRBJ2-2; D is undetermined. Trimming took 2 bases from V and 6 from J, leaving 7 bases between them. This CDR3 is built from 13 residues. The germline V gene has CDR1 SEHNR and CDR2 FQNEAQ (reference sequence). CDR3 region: CASSLQVSGELFF. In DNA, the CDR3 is TGTGCCAGCAGCTTACAGGTATCCGGGGAGCTGTTTTTT.

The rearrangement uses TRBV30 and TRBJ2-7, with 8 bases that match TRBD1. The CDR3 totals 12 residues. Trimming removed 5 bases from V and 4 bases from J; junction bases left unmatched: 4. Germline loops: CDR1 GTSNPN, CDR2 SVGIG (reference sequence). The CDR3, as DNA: TGTGCCTGGGGACAGGGATGGTACGAGCAGTACTTC. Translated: CAWGQGWYEQYF.

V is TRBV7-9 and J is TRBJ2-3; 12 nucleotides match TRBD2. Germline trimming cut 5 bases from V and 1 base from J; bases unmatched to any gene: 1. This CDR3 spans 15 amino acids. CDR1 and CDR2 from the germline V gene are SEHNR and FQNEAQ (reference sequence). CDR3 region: CASSPSGRGTDTQYF. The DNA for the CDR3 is TGTGCCAGCAGCCCTAGCGGGAGGGGCACAGATACGCAGTATTTT. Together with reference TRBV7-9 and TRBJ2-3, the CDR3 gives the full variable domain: DTGVSQNPRHKITKRGQNVTFRCDPISEHNRLYWYRQTLGQGPEFLTYFQNEAQLEKSRLLSDRFSAERPKGSFSTLEIQRTEQGDSAMYLCASSPSGRGTDTQYFGPGTRLTVL.

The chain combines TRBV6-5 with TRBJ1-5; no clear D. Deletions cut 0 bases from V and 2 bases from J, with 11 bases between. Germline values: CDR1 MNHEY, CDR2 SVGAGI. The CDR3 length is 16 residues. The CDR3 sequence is CASSYSFVQGNQPQHF. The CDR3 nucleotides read TGTGCCAGCAGTTACTCCTTTGTGCAGGGCAATCAGCCCCAGCATTTT.

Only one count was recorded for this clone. CDR3 residues: CAISEGGQGSYNEQFF. CDR3 nucleotide sequence: TGTGCCATCAGTGAAGGTGGACAGGGGTCCTACAATGAGCAGTTCTTC. The J gene is TRBJ2-1, the V gene TRBV10-3, with 9 nucleotides matching TRBD1. J gave up 1 base and V 3 bases, and 4 bases lay outside the gene matches. Germline CDR1 is ENHRY and CDR2 is SYGVKD. The CDR3 sequence is 16 residues long.

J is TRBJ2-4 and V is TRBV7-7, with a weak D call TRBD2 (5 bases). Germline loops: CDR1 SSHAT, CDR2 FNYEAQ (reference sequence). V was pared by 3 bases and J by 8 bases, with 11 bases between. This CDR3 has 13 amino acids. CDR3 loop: CASSFSPGDIQYF. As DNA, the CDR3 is TGTGCCAGCAGCTTTTCCCCCGGGGACATTCAGTACTTC.

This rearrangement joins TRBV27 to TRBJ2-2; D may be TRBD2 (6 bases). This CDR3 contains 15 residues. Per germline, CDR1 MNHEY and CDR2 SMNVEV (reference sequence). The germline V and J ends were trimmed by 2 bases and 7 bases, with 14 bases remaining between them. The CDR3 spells CASSLPAGGIGELFF. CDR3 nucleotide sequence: TGTGCCAGCAGTTTACCCGCTGGGGGGATCGGGGAGCTGTTTTTT.

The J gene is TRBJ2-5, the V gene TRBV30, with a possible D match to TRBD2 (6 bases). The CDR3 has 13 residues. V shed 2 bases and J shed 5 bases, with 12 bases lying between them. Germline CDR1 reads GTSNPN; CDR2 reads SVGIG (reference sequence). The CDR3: CAWSTSRPETQYF. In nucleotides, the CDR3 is TGTGCCTGGAGTACTAGCCGGCCGGAGACCCAGTACTTC.

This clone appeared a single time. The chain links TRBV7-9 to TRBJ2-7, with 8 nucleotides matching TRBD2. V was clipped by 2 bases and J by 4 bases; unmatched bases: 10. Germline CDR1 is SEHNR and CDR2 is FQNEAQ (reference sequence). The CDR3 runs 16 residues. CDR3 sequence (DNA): TGTGCCAGCAGCTTACTTAACGGGGGGGCCGTGTACGAGCAGTACTTC. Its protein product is CASSLLNGGAVYEQYF.

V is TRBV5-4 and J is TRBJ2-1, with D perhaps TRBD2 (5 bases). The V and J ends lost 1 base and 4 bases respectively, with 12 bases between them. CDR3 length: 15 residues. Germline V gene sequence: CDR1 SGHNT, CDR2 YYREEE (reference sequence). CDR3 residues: CASSLRGLRYNEQFF. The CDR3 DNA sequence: TGTGCCAGCAGCTTGCGAGGGCTGCGATACAATGAGCAGTTCTTC.